Shown below are 32 T cell receptor beta chains from a single sample sequenced in a study of regulatory T cells in long-lasting Graves disease. Time point defined: newly diagnosed GD, antithyroid drugs for less than 3 months. There was RNA extracted from PBMCs, and the TCR library was made from it. Construction of the TCR beta libraries employed iRepertoire HTBI primers in conjunction with Arm-PCR of CDR3 regions. Using its own MiXCR run on the multiplex PCR reads, TCRdb lists one record per CDR3 protein. The sample records roughly 350,000 distinct CDR3 sequences, approximately 15% being singletons. These data were likewise used in another study, on T cells in Graves' hyperthyroidism and ophthalmopathy.

The sample here was peripheral blood mononuclear cells (PBMCs), taken at new diagnosis, from a patient treated with antithyroid drugs. The receptor set was obtained from a man aged 35-49 years with Graves disease.

Concerning this clonotype: This may be a read error: a much more frequent sequence differs by one nucleotide. The gene calls are TRBV24-1 and TRBJ2-3; TRBD2 matches at 9 bases. The ends lost 6 bases at V and 4 bases at J; junction bases unmatched: 7. Looked up from germline, CDR1 is KGHDR and CDR2 is SFDVKD. The CDR3 extends over 15 amino acids. CDR3 DNA: TGTGCCACCAGTCGGCGGGGGGGGGGCCCAGATACGCAGTATTTT. As protein: CATSRRGGGPDTQYF.

The sample holds many counts of this clonotype. A much more abundant neighbour one base away suggests this may be a read error. This chain links TRBV24-1 with TRBJ2-3, with D uncertain. The V and J ends lost 0 bases and 7 bases respectively, with 7 bases between them. The CDR3 runs to 13 residues. The germline CDR1 and CDR2 sequences are KGHDR and SFDVKD. The CDR3 reads CATSDLVTYTQYF. The DNA of the CDR3 is TGTGCCACCAGTGATTTGGTGACGTATACGCAGTATTTT.

This clonotype was seen at least ten times. The V gene is TRBV7-2, the J gene TRBJ2-3; D tentatively reads TRBD1 or TRBD2 (5 bases each). Looked up from germline, CDR1 is SGHTA and CDR2 is FQGNSA. The CDR3 sequence is 15 residues long. Trimming took off 5 bases at V and 1 base at J, with 13 bases between the two ends. As DNA, the CDR3 is TGTGCCAGCAGCCCTGGGACGTCACGCACAGATACGCAGTATTTT. It yields the protein CASSPGTSRTDTQYF.

On this clonotype: A much larger clone lies a single base off, so this may be a read error. The rearrangement uses TRBV28 and TRBJ2-1; 8 nucleotides line up with TRBD2. V shed 4 bases and J 12 bases; nucleotides not matched to a gene: 8. CDR1 is MDHEN and CDR2 is SYDVKM in the germline V gene. The CDR3 is 13 amino acids. This CDR3 reads CASSWVSGSAQFF. CDR3 sequence (DNA): TGTGCCAGCAGTTGGGTGAGCGGGAGCGCGCAGTTCTTC.

Ten or more counts support this clonotype. The gene calls are TRBV6-1 and TRBJ2-7; D is perhaps TRBD1 or TRBD2 (5 bases each). CDR3 length: 17 amino acids. V lost 2 bases to trimming and J lost 6 bases, with 23 bases between them. CDR1 and CDR2 from the germline V gene are MNHNS and SASEGT. Here the CDR3 reads CASSESGRRITTGEQYF. Written as DNA, the CDR3 is TGTGCCAGCAGTGAATCGGGACGGAGAATTACTACGGGCGAGCAGTACTTC.

This clonotype was observed at least ten times. The genes are TRBV11-3 and TRBJ2-3; D gene uncertain. This CDR3 region has 15 residues. CDR1 and CDR2 from the germline V gene are SGHNT and YENEEA. Trimming took 4 bases from V and 1 from J, leaving 12 bases between them. DNA for the CDR3: TGTGCCAGCAGCTACCGATCGGTCCGCACAGATACGCAGTATTTT. Its translation: CASSYRSVRTDTQYF.

This clonotype has at least ten counts. The chain combines TRBV24-1 with TRBJ1-5; tentatively, D is TRBD1 (6 bases). This CDR3 is 15 amino acids long. The germline CDR1 and CDR2 sequences are KGHDR and SFDVKD. The germline V and J ends were trimmed by 5 bases and 2 bases, with 12 bases remaining between them. CDR3 bases: TGTGCCACCAGTGCGGGGGGCCGGCGCAATCAGCCCCAGCATTTT. Translating gives CATSAGGRRNQPQHF.

This clonotype has ten or more counts. This sequence joins TRBV18 and TRBJ1-1; D may be TRBD1 (5 bases). The CDR3 covers 14 residues. Germline V gene sequence: CDR1 KGHSH, CDR2 LQKENI. V lost 3 bases to trimming and J lost 2 bases, with 10 bases between them. The CDR3 is CASSPGRLNTEAFF. CDR3 nucleotides: TGTGCCAGCTCACCGGGACGGCTAAACACTGAAGCTTTCTTT.

Concerning this clonotype itself: A clone one base away is much larger, so this may be a read error. CDR3 sequence: CASSQRSEPQDSPLEQFF. The CDR3 DNA follows: TGTGCCAGCAGCCAAAGGAGTGAACCCCAGGACAGTCCTCTTGAGCAGTTCTTC. This chain connects TRBV3-2 to TRBJ2-1; no check of the table's D call, TRBD1, against the DNA was made. TRBV3-2 is assigned pseudogene status. CDR3 length equals 18 residues.

The chain is built from TRBV5-1 and TRBJ2-7; TRBD2 might be the D (5 bases). CDR1 and CDR2 from the germline V gene are SGHRS and YFSETQ. The germline V and J ends were trimmed by 0 bases and 5 bases, with 15 bases remaining between them. This CDR3 has 15 residues. The CDR3 DNA sequence: TGCGCCAGCAGCTTGGAACACCCCGCGGAGGACGAGCAGTACTTC. This encodes CASSLEHPAEDEQYF.

This rearrangement joins TRBV29-1 to TRBJ2-3; D not resolved. Trimming cost V 2 bases and J 0 bases, with 6 bases left between them. Germline CDR1 SQVTM, CDR2 ANQGSEA. CDR3 length equals 13 residues. The CDR3 region has the DNA TGCAGCGTTGAATGGCTTAGCACAGATACGCAGTATTTT. It specifies CSVEWLSTDTQYF.

This clonotype has ten or more counts. This chain uses TRBV20-1 with TRBJ1-5; D may be TRBD1 (5 bases). Trimming took off 4 bases at V and 4 bases at J, with 11 bases between the two ends. Germline V gives CDR1 DFQATT, CDR2 SNEGSKA (reference sequence). The CDR3 length is 13 residues. CDR3 coding DNA: TGCAGTGCTACGTCTGGGACGAATCAGCCCCAGCATTTT. Translating gives CSATSGTNQPQHF.

The V and J genes are TRBV10-3 and TRBJ2-7, with D perhaps TRBD1 (6 bases). V shed 6 bases and J shed 1 base, with 13 bases lying between them. Germline CDR1 ENHRY, CDR2 SYGVKD. The CDR3 runs to 14 residues. The CDR3 region is CAIRTGLESYEQYF. The CDR3 nucleotides are TGTGCCATCAGGACAGGTTTAGAGTCCTACGAGCAGTACTTC.

This clonotype has a count of ten or more. The chain combines TRBV30 with TRBJ2-1; D could derive from TRBD1 or TRBD2 (5 bases each). CDR1 is GTSNPN and CDR2 is SVGIG in the germline V gene (reference sequence). The V gene lost 2 bases and the J gene lost 3 bases, with 11 bases spanning the gap. The CDR3 has 14 amino acids. CDR3 sequence reads: CAWSSGTIYNEQFF. DNA for the CDR3: TGTGCCTGGAGTTCCGGGACCATCTACAATGAGCAGTTCTTC.

The V gene is TRBV5-1, the J gene TRBJ2-5; D gene ambiguous. The CDR3 runs 11 residues. CDR1 is SGHRS, CDR2 YFSETQ, per germline. V was pared by 4 bases and J by 5 bases, with 6 bases between. CDR3 protein: CASSRAETQYF. In DNA form, the CDR3 reads TGCGCCAGCAGCCGGGCGGAGACCCAGTACTTC.

On this clonotype: A clone one base away is much larger, so this may be a read error. The chain carries TRBV28 and TRBJ2-4; D is unresolved. V was shortened by 7 bases and J by 9 bases, with 22 bases between the two germline ends. The CDR3 runs to 15 residues. From germline, CDR1 is MDHEN and CDR2 SYDVKM. CDR3 DNA sequence: TGTGCCAGCAAGGGCGCCGAGGACGGTGTGGGCATTCAGTACTTC. Its translation: CASKGAEDGVGIQYF.

This clonotype has just a few counts. The rearrangement links TRBV3-1 to TRBJ2-3, with 7 bases that match TRBD2. CDR1 LGHDT and CDR2 YNNKEL come from the germline V gene (reference sequence). V was clipped by 2 bases and J by 7 bases; unmatched bases: 9. The CDR3 sequence is 15 residues long. CDR3 residues: CASSQISGVGYTQYF. The CDR3 DNA follows: TGTGCCAGCAGCCAAATCAGCGGGGTTGGTTATACGCAGTATTTT.

There are many counts of this clonotype. The chain is built from TRBV5-1 and TRBJ2-3; D unresolved. This CDR3 region has 14 residues. Per the germline V gene, CDR1 is SGHRS and CDR2 is YFSETQ. V shed 1 base and J shed 2 bases, with 8 bases lying between them. The CDR3 region has the DNA TGCGCCAGCAGCTTGCGTGCGGACACAGATACGCAGTATTTT. Residues: CASSLRADTDTQYF.

The chain has TRBV4-3 and TRBJ1-6; no reliable D call. The CDR3 is made up of 16 amino acids. Germline V gene data show CDR1 as LGHNA and CDR2 as YSLEER. V lost 0 bases and J 6 bases, leaving 12 bases between the germline ends. The CDR3 is CASSQEGRLSNSPLHF. As DNA, the CDR3 is TGCGCCAGCAGCCAAGAGGGTCGGTTGAGTAATTCACCCCTCCACTTT.

This clonotype was picked up many times. V usage is TRBV15 and J usage is TRBJ2-5; tentatively, D is TRBD2 (5 bases). The CDR3 length is 14 residues. The V and J ends lost 6 bases and 2 bases respectively, with 13 bases between them. CDR1 and CDR2 (germline): LNHNV, YYDKDF (reference sequence). The CDR3: CATRREGVQETQYF. The CDR3 DNA reads as TGTGCCACCAGGCGAGAGGGCGTACAAGAGACCCAGTACTTC.

In its sample, this clonotype was seen a few times. The chain is built from TRBV18 and TRBJ2-1, with TRBD2 matching over 8 bases. The CDR3 is made up of 14 amino acids. Trimming cost V 3 bases and J 9 bases; bases outside gene matches: 7. Germline V gives CDR1 KGHSH, CDR2 LQKENI. In nucleotides, the CDR3 is TGTGCCAGCTCACCCCCCGGAAGCGGGGGTGAGCAGTTCTTC. Translation: CASSPPGSGGEQFF.

This clonotype was detected ten times or more. This sequence joins TRBV5-1 and TRBJ1-6, with TRBD1 as a possible D gene (6 bases). Trimming shortened V by 2 bases and J by 7 bases, and 10 bases separated the two germline ends. CDR3 length: 14 residues. Germline V lookup: CDR1 SGHRS, CDR2 YFSETQ. CDR3 protein: CASSLPGQNSPLHF. The CDR3 DNA is TGCGCCAGCAGCTTACCGGGACAAAATTCACCCCTCCACTTT.

With regard to this clonotype: A much more abundant neighbour one base away suggests this may be a read error. The gene calls are TRBV28 and TRBJ1-3, with D perhaps matching TRBD1 (6 bases). The CDR3 is 14 residues long. V lost 6 bases to trimming and J lost 2 bases, with 11 bases between them. CDR1 is MDHEN, CDR2 SYDVKM, per germline. The CDR3 nucleotides read TGTGCCAGCAGCCCCGGACAGACTGGAAACACCATATATTTT. Its protein product is CASSPGQTGNTIYF.

The gene calls are TRBV2 and TRBJ1-5, with D possibly being TRBD1 (6 bases). The germline gives CDR1 SNHLY, CDR2 FYNNEI. V was pared by 7 bases and J by 3 bases, with 13 bases between. The CDR3 runs 14 residues. The CDR3 is CASMTGGINQPQHF. In nucleotides, the CDR3 is TGTGCCAGCATGACAGGTGGTATCAATCAGCCCCAGCATTTT.

This clonotype was counted many times. V is TRBV28 and J is TRBJ1-2; D unclear. Germline V gives CDR1 MDHEN, CDR2 SYDVKM. V was pared by 2 bases and J by 3 bases, with 7 bases between. The CDR3 contains 13 residues. CDR3 in amino acids: CASSLDLDYGYTF. CDR3 coding DNA: TGTGCCAGCAGTTTAGATTTAGACTATGGCTACACCTTC.

In its sample, this clonotype was seen a few times. The genes are TRBV4-3 and TRBJ2-2; tentatively, D is TRBD2 (6 bases). Germline values: CDR1 LGHNA, CDR2 YSLEER. The V and J ends lost 2 bases and 4 bases respectively, with 8 bases between them. CDR3 length: 14 residues. DNA for the CDR3: TGCGCCAGCAGCCAATTGGGGGGCACCGGGGAGCTGTTTTTT. As protein: CASSQLGGTGELFF.

The V gene is TRBV29-1, the J gene TRBJ2-1; the D is unclear. Deletions cut 6 bases from V and 4 bases from J, with 7 bases between. In germline, CDR1 is SQVTM, CDR2 ANQGSEA. CDR3 length: 11 residues. CDR3 bases: TGCAGCGTGAATGATTACAATGAGCAGTTCTTC. It translates to CSVNDYNEQFF.

This sequence joins TRBV30 and TRBJ1-6, with D possibly matching TRBD1 (5 bases). This CDR3 comprises 14 residues. With 7 bases removed from V and 7 bases from J, the gap between germline ends came to 17 bases. CDR1 is GTSNPN, CDR2 SVGIG, per germline (reference sequence). The CDR3 sequence: CASIRGDSNSPLHF. In nucleotides, the CDR3 is TGTGCCTCGATTCGGGGAGACAGCAATTCACCCCTCCACTTT.

CDR3: CSARDNGNQPQHF. The CDR3 region has the DNA TGCAGTGCTAGAGATAACGGCAATCAGCCCCAGCATTTT. The genes are TRBV20-1 and TRBJ1-5, with D uncertain. Trimming stripped 0 bases from V and 2 bases from J, with 5 bases between. CDR3 size: 13 residues. The germline gives CDR1 DFQATT, CDR2 SNEGSKA (reference sequence).

The table lists this clonotype with a count of one. J is TRBJ2-7 and V is TRBV7-8, with 14 bases lining up with TRBD2. The germline V gene encodes CDR1 SGHVS and CDR2 FQNEAQ. This CDR3 is 16 amino acids long. V was clipped by 5 bases and J by 2 bases; unmatched bases: 5. The CDR3 nucleotides are TGTGCCAGCAGCCAAGGACTAGCGGGAGGCACCTACGAGCAGTACTTC. Its protein is CASSQGLAGGTYEQYF.

This clonotype appeared many times. The V call is TRBV4-1, the J call TRBJ1-1; the D gene is possibly TRBD1 (5 bases). Germline V lookup: CDR1 MGHRA, CDR2 YSYEKL. This CDR3 contains 15 residues. Trimming stripped 1 base from V and 0 bases from J, with 9 bases between. CDR3 protein: CASSQGRAMNTEAFF. DNA of the CDR3: TGCGCCAGCAGCCAAGGCAGGGCCATGAACACTGAAGCTTTCTTT.

This clonotype was detected many times. The CDR3, as DNA: TGCGCCAGCAGCCGACAGACAGGGGTCACGTACGAGCAGTACTTC. It codes for CASSRQTGVTYEQYF. The gene calls are TRBV4-3 and TRBJ2-7; 8 bases are shared with TRBD1. The V segment lost 4 bases and the J segment 4 bases; nucleotides outside the gene matches: 9. This CDR3 has 15 amino acids. CDR1 is LGHNA, CDR2 YSLEER, per germline.